The next 28 T cell receptor beta chains were all read from a single sample in a study of shared clonotypes between healthy human individuals. Generated by immunoSEQ multiplex PCR, the TCRdb table keeps only in-frame clones and is missing some. The table lists 530,000 or so clones, over 75% of them singletons, with approximately 12% in the top ten. The sample consisted of PBMCs. These receptors all stem from a woman aged 35 to 49 in good health. Some clones in this sample may be carry-over from other donors' samples.

This clone was counted a single time. The V gene is TRBV6-4, the J gene TRBJ2-3; D call uncertain. Germline CDR1 MRHNA, CDR2 SNTAGT. With 5 bases removed from V and 0 bases from J, the gap between germline ends came to 9 bases. The CDR3 covers 14 residues. CDR3 residues: CASSLYPSTDTQYF. CDR3 coding DNA: TGTGCCAGCAGTCTCTATCCTAGCACAGATACGCAGTATTTT.

As to this clone: At one boundary the junction diverges from the germline segment, which might be a read error. The rearrangement joins TRBV2 to TRBJ2-1, with TRBD1 identical over 9 bases. The CDR3 spans 15 residues. CDR1 and CDR2 from the germline V gene are SNHLY and FYNNEI. In DNA, the CDR3 is TGTGCCAGCAGCGAAGACAGGGGGGGTTACAATGAGCAGTTCTTC. Residues: CASSEDRGGYNEQFF.

This clone was recorded only once. J is TRBJ2-2 and V is TRBV5-1, with 9 bases matching TRBD1. The CDR3 loop spans 14 amino acids. Germline values: CDR1 SGHRS, CDR2 YFSETQ. The junction had 0 bases not matched to a gene; V was cut back by 3 bases and J by 3 bases. The DNA of the CDR3 is TGCGCCAGCAGCTGGACAGGGGACACCGGGGAGCTGTTTTTT. Protein: CASSWTGDTGELFF.

The chain carries TRBV5-1 and TRBJ2-2; the D is unclear. Germline values: CDR1 SGHRS, CDR2 YFSETQ. The CDR3 is 16 residues long. V dropped 6 bases and J dropped 0 bases, with 15 bases sitting between them. The CDR3 here is CASNPSAAANTGELFF. In DNA form, the CDR3 reads TGCGCCAGCAACCCATCGGCGGCCGCGAACACCGGGGAGCTGTTTTTT.

This clone has a single count. V usage is TRBV5-4 and J usage is TRBJ2-1; 8 nucleotides line up with TRBD2. The CDR3 has 14 residues. Germline loops: CDR1 SGHNT, CDR2 YYREEE (reference sequence). The ends lost 1 base at V and 3 bases at J; junction bases unmatched: 0. CDR3 sequence (DNA): TGTGCCAGCAGCTTGACTAGCGGCTACAATGAGCAGTTCTTC. Translating gives CASSLTSGYNEQFF.

The rearrangement joins TRBV2 to TRBJ2-5; D uncertain. V was cut by 2 bases and J by 7 bases, with 23 bases left in between. CDR1 SNHLY and CDR2 FYNNEI come from the germline V gene. The CDR3 runs to 17 residues. Here the CDR3 DNA reads TGTGCCAGCAGTGAAAGCCCAATCAACTGGGGAATGGGGACCCAGTACTTC. This translates into CASSESPINWGMGTQYF.

J is TRBJ2-3 and V is TRBV18, with D tentatively TRBD2 (5 bases). V lost 4 bases to trimming and J lost 4 bases, with 12 bases between them. Germline V gene lookup returns CDR1 KGHSH and CDR2 LQKENI. The CDR3 consists of 14 residues. The CDR3 region is CASSLNGLPDTQYF. The CDR3 nucleotides are TGTGCCAGCTCACTAAACGGACTCCCAGATACGCAGTATTTT.

The V gene is TRBV12-1, the J gene TRBJ1-1; TRBD1 is the table's D call, not checked against the DNA. TRBV12-1 is a listed pseudogene. The CDR3 sequence is 17 residues long. CDR3 amino acids: CASSFGGQGSLDTEAFF. CDR3 in DNA: TGTGCCAGCAGCTTTGGGGGACAGGGAAGTTTGGACACTGAAGCTTTCTTT.

In this sample, this clone turned up once. CDR3 in DNA: TGTGCCAGCAGGCCGGGACAGCCCTATGGCTACACCTTC. Amino acid sequence: CASRPGQPYGYTF. The chain links TRBV6-6 to TRBJ1-2; 7 bases align to TRBD1. V gave up 6 bases and J gave up 4 bases; unmatched junction bases: 5. Germline V gene sequence: CDR1 MNHNY, CDR2 SVGAGI (reference sequence). The CDR3 has 13 amino acids.

This clone appeared once. V and J are TRBV19 and TRBJ2-5; 9 positions agree with TRBD2. Germline V gene lookup returns CDR1 LNHDA and CDR2 SQIVND (reference sequence). With V trimmed by 6 bases and J by 3 bases, 8 bases remained unmatched. The CDR3 loop spans 15 amino acids. CDR3 sequence (DNA): TGTGCCAGTAGGCGACGGGGACTAGCCGAAGAGACCCAGTACTTC. Residues: CASRRRGLAEETQYF.

The table lists this clone with many counts. The genes are TRBV11-1 and TRBJ1-1; D ambiguous. Germline V CDR1 and CDR2: SGHAT, FQDESV (reference sequence). V lost 5 bases and J lost 0, with 7 bases in between. This CDR3 is 13 amino acids long. In DNA form, the CDR3 reads TGTGCCAGCAGCAAGGAATTGAACACTGAAGCTTTCTTT. Translated, it gives CASSKELNTEAFF.

V and J are TRBV4-2 and TRBJ2-2; the match to TRBD2 covers 9 bases. The V gene's germline CDR1 is LGHNA and CDR2 YNFKEQ. Trimming removed 8 bases from V and 3 bases from J; junction bases left unmatched: 4. This CDR3 has 14 amino acids. Here the CDR3 reads CASGSGGYTGELFF. CDR3 in DNA: TGTGCCAGCGGTAGCGGGGGATACACCGGGGAGCTGTTTTTT.

This clone has just a few counts. The chain is built from TRBV10-3 and TRBJ2-2; TRBD2 is a possible D gene (5 bases). Trimming cost V 5 bases and J 4 bases, with 11 bases left between them. Germline lookup yields CDR1 ENHRY and CDR2 SYGVKD. The CDR3 is made up of 14 amino acids. The CDR3 spells CAISRREGTGELFF. CDR3 DNA: TGTGCCATCAGTAGACGAGAGGGCACCGGGGAGCTGTTTTTT.

The genes are TRBV7-8 and TRBJ2-1; 7 nucleotides agree with TRBD2. The CDR3 covers 13 residues. Trimming cost V 6 bases and J 9 bases; bases outside gene matches: 8. The germline gives CDR1 SGHVS, CDR2 FQNEAQ. The DNA for the CDR3 is TGTGCCAGCAGATCAGGGAGGGAAGGTGAGCAGTTCTTC. Its translation is CASRSGREGEQFF.

This clone was counted only a few times. This sequence joins TRBV9 and TRBJ1-2, with 8 bases fitting TRBD1. This CDR3 has 15 residues. V dropped 3 bases and J dropped 4; count of bases not matched to a gene: 8. Germline CDR1 and CDR2: SGDLS and YYNGEE. The CDR3 protein is CASSETAGGVYGYTF. CDR3 in DNA: TGTGCCAGCAGCGAGACGGCAGGGGGCGTCTATGGCTACACCTTC.

This chain joins TRBV19 and TRBJ2-2; TRBD2 matches 9 bases. There are 14 residues in the CDR3. V gave up 7 bases and J gave up 6 bases; unmatched junction bases: 6. The germline gives CDR1 LNHDA, CDR2 SQIVND (reference sequence). DNA for the CDR3: TGTGCCAGTACCGCGGAGCGGGAGGCCGGGGAGCTGTTTTTT. Its translation: CASTAEREAGELFF. The entire variable domain, with the rest obtained from reference TRBV19 and TRBJ2-2, is as follows: DGGITQSPKYLFRKEGQNVTLSCEQNLNHDAMYWYRQDPGQGLRLIYYSQIVNDFQKGDIAEGYSVSREKKESFPLTVTSAQKNPTAFYLCASTAEREAGELFFGEGSRLTVL.

The chain employs TRBV6-1 and TRBJ2-7, with D perhaps given as TRBD1 or TRBD2 (5 bases each). This CDR3 spans 12 amino acids. Per germline, CDR1 MNHNS and CDR2 SASEGT. V lost 1 base and J 6 bases, leaving 7 bases between the germline ends. This chain's CDR3 is CASSEGGFEQYF. CDR3 nucleotides: TGTGCCAGCAGTGAAGGGGGGTTCGAGCAGTACTTC.

The rearrangement links TRBV5-4 to TRBJ2-1; D possibly corresponds to TRBD2 (6 bases). The CDR3 contains 17 residues. Looked up from germline, CDR1 is SGHNT and CDR2 is YYREEE (reference sequence). V was clipped by 0 bases and J by 5 bases, with 18 bases between them. The CDR3 sequence is CASSLGATSRRHNEQFF. The CDR3 DNA is TGTGCCAGCAGCTTGGGAGCCACTAGCCGCCGCCACAATGAGCAGTTCTTC.

The chain uses TRBV6-1 and TRBJ2-7, with D possibly TRBD1 on 6 matching bases. CDR3 length: 16 amino acids. Between the trimmed V and J ends, which lost 4 bases and 2 bases, there was a span of 18 bases. The germline V gene has CDR1 MNHNS and CDR2 SASEGT. The CDR3, as DNA: TGTGCCAGCAGTGCCAGGGGCGGTGGTCACACCTACGAGCAGTACTTC. Encoded protein: CASSARGGGHTYEQYF.

This sequence joins TRBV29-1 and TRBJ1-2; D is unclear. The CDR3 contains 12 residues. Trimming shortened V by 4 bases and J by 3 bases, and 9 bases separated the two germline ends. Germline V CDR1 and CDR2: SQVTM, ANQGSEA. CDR3 in amino acids: CSVAVQDYGYTF. The CDR3 DNA reads as TGCAGCGTTGCGGTGCAGGACTATGGCTACACCTTC.

The V and J genes are TRBV5-8 and TRBJ2-1; the D call may be TRBD1 or TRBD2 (5 bases each). CDR3 length: 13 residues. Germline CDR1 reads SGHTS; CDR2 reads YDEGEE. The V end was cut by 0 bases, the J end by 6 bases, with 7 bases between. CDR3 coding DNA: TGTGCCAGCAGCTTGGCAGGGAGCAATGAGCAGTTCTTC. It translates to CASSLAGSNEQFF. The whole variable domain, remainder taken from reference TRBV5-8 and TRBJ2-1, is EAGVTQSPTHLIKTRGQQATLRCSPISGHTSVYWYQQALGLGLQFLLWYDEGEERNRGNFPPRFSGRQFPNYSSELNVNALELEDSALYLCASSLAGSNEQFFGPGTRLTVL.

This clone appeared once. This chain uses TRBV28 with TRBJ1-2; possible D gene TRBD1, 6 bases. Germline lookup yields CDR1 MDHEN and CDR2 SYDVKM. V was cut by 7 bases and J by 0 bases, with 12 bases left in between. This CDR3 is built from 14 residues. CDR3 nucleotides: TGTGCCAGCACCCAACAGGGAGCTAACTATGGCTACACCTTC. It translates to CASTQQGANYGYTF.

V usage is TRBV29-1 and J usage is TRBJ2-1; tentative D call: TRBD2 (5 bases). V was trimmed by 3 bases and J by 0 bases, leaving 15 bases between them. There are 16 residues in the CDR3. CDR1 is SQVTM, CDR2 ANQGSEA, per germline. The CDR3 region is CSVESGRGNSYNEQFF. CDR3 bases: TGCAGCGTTGAGTCAGGTCGGGGAAACTCCTACAATGAGCAGTTCTTC.

The V call is TRBV7-2, the J call TRBJ2-7, with unresolved D. CDR3 size: 16 residues. CDR1 and CDR2 from the germline V gene are SGHTA and FQGNSA. V was trimmed by 5 bases and J by 0 bases, leaving 17 bases between them. This chain's CDR3 is CASSEVLLDLSYEQYF. DNA of the CDR3: TGTGCCAGCAGCGAAGTCCTGCTAGACCTCTCCTACGAGCAGTACTTC.

V gene TRBV5-1 combines with J gene TRBJ2-5; D assignment may be TRBD1 or TRBD2 (5 bases each). V shed 0 bases and J shed 5 bases, with 11 bases lying between them. In germline, CDR1 is SGHRS, CDR2 YFSETQ. The CDR3 totals 14 residues. The CDR3 reads CASSLAGGAETQYF. The CDR3 region has the DNA TGCGCCAGCAGCTTGGCTGGGGGTGCGGAGACCCAGTACTTC.

The CDR3 sequence is CASSFPMSEAFF. CDR3 bases: TGTGCCAGCAGCTTCCCGATGTCTGAAGCTTTCTTT. This chain links TRBV7-9 with TRBJ1-1, with unresolved D. This CDR3 spans 12 amino acids. V lost 3 bases and J lost 6, with 8 bases in between. Germline V lookup: CDR1 SEHNR, CDR2 FQNEAQ (reference sequence). Supplemented by reference TRBV7-9 and TRBJ1-1, the full variable domain reads DTGVSQNPRHKITKRGQNVTFRCDPISEHNRLYWYRQTLGQGPEFLTYFQNEAQLEKSRLLSDRFSAERPKGSFSTLEIQRTEQGDSAMYLCASSFPMSEAFFGQGTRLTVV.

V is TRBV9 and J is TRBJ1-3; the match to TRBD1 covers 8 bases. The V segment lost 0 bases and the J segment 4 bases; nucleotides outside the gene matches: 6. The germline V gene encodes CDR1 SGDLS and CDR2 YYNGEE. This CDR3 comprises 16 residues. The CDR3 reads CASSVVAGGAGNTIYF. The CDR3 DNA reads TGTGCCAGCAGCGTAGTGGCAGGGGGCGCGGGAAACACCATATATTTT.

J is TRBJ2-2 and V is TRBV5-6, with D uncertain. V lost 0 bases and J lost 1, with 13 bases in between. The CDR3 is made up of 17 amino acids. CDR1 SGHDT and CDR2 YYEEEE come from the germline V gene. CDR3: CASSLARISRNTGELFF. The CDR3 bases are TGTGCCAGCAGCTTGGCCAGGATAAGTAGGAACACCGGGGAGCTGTTTTTT.